What follows are 25 T cell receptor beta chains derived from one specimen sequenced in a study of a mutant IDH1 vaccine in newly diagnosed glioma. TCRdb's table, derived via immunoSEQ multiplex PCR, lists solely in-frame clones and lacks some. The top ten hold roughly 19% of the sample, which has tens of thousands of clones, roughly 87% seen once. Time point here: baseline, week 1 (first vaccination visit). Noted treatment: pre-vaccination baseline after standard-of-care therapy. This sample comprised PBMCs, obtained from a glioma patient treated with radiotherapy, temozolomide or both. These receptors were taken from a man under 40 with glioma.

The V gene is TRBV5-6, the J gene TRBJ1-2; D is possibly TRBD1 (6 bases). The V gene's germline CDR1 is SGHDT and CDR2 YYEEEE. V lost 3 bases and J 4 bases, leaving 22 bases between the germline ends. The CDR3 length is 17 residues. The CDR3 loop reads CASSSLGTLQNLYGYTF. The CDR3 DNA is TGTGCCAGCAGCTCGTTGGGGACACTCCAAAACCTCTATGGCTACACCTTC. The whole variable domain, remainder taken from reference TRBV5-6 and TRBJ1-2, is DAGVTQSPTHLIKTRGQQVTLRCSPKSGHDTVSWYQQALGQGPQFIFQYYEEEERQRGNFPDRFSGHQFPNYSSELNVNALLLGDSALYLCASSSLGTLQNLYGYTFGSGTRLTVV.

This clone was detected only a few times. The chain employs TRBV10-3 and TRBJ1-5, with TRBD1 as a possible D gene (5 bases). This CDR3 has 14 amino acids. Trimming shortened V by 3 bases and J by 6 bases, and 12 bases separated the two germline ends. The germline V gene has CDR1 ENHRY and CDR2 SYGVKD. DNA for the CDR3: TGTGCCATCAGTGACGGACACTCTTCTCAGCCCCAGCATTTT. This codes for CAISDGHSSQPQHF.

This rearrangement joins TRBV19 to TRBJ1-2; 7 bases are shared with TRBD1. The germline gives CDR1 LNHDA, CDR2 SQIVND (reference sequence). V trimming: 3 bases; J trimming: 8 bases; junction bases outside the gene matches: 6. The CDR3 length is 13 residues. CDR3 bases: TGTGCCAGTAGTATCGACAGGGAGGACGGCTACACCTTC. This sequence encodes CASSIDREDGYTF.

The V call is TRBV12-5, the J call TRBJ2-7, with TRBD1 matching over 8 bases. V lost 7 bases, J lost 2 bases, and 4 bases stayed unmatched. Per germline, CDR1 LGHNT and CDR2 FRNRAP. The CDR3 totals 13 residues. CDR3 DNA sequence: TGTGCTAGTGCCCGGGACAGGACCTACGAGCAGTACTTC. This codes for CASARDRTYEQYF. Looking up the rest from reference TRBV12-5 and TRBJ2-7 gives the full variable domain: DARVTQTPRHKVTEMGQEVTMRCQPILGHNTVFWYRQTMMQGLELLAYFRNRAPLDDSGMPKDRFSAEMPDATLATLKIQPSEPRDSAVYFCASARDRTYEQYFGPGTRLTVT.

This rearrangement joins TRBV30 to TRBJ2-7; no clear D gene. Trimming took 2 bases from V and 1 from J, leaving 6 bases between them. From germline, CDR1 is GTSNPN and CDR2 SVGIG (reference sequence). The CDR3 length is 12 residues. The CDR3 sequence: CAWSYGSYEQYF. As DNA, the CDR3 is TGTGCCTGGAGTTATGGGTCCTACGAGCAGTACTTC.

The chain employs TRBV5-1 and TRBJ1-1, with a possible D match to TRBD1 (6 bases). The CDR3 is 15 residues long. Germline CDR1 and CDR2: SGHRS and YFSETQ. The V and J ends lost 2 bases and 4 bases respectively, with 15 bases between them. The CDR3 DNA follows: TGCGCCAGCAGCTTTACAAGGGGGGATGTCACTGAAGCTTTCTTT. Translated, it gives CASSFTRGDVTEAFF.

The J gene is TRBJ1-1, the V gene TRBV28; tentatively, D is TRBD1 (5 bases). Germline V gene data show CDR1 as MDHEN and CDR2 as SYDVKM. The length of the CDR3 is 14 residues. V was pared by 4 bases and J by 3 bases, with 12 bases between. In DNA form, the CDR3 reads TGTGCCAGCAGTTCCCTCCCCAGGGACACTGAAGCTTTCTTT. It codes for CASSSLPRDTEAFF.

The genes are TRBV5-1 and TRBJ1-4, with 9 bases aligning to TRBD1. V was pared by 4 bases and J by 7 bases, with 17 bases of the junction left unmatched. Germline loops: CDR1 SGHRS, CDR2 YFSETQ. This CDR3 comprises 18 residues. CDR3 bases: TGCGCCAGCAGCCCTGACCCTCCAGATGGACAGGGGTTTGAAAAACTGTTTTTT. This sequence encodes CASSPDPPDGQGFEKLFF. Looking up the rest from reference TRBV5-1 and TRBJ1-4 gives the full variable domain: KAGVTQTPRYLIKTRGQQVTLSCSPISGHRSVSWYQQTPGQGLQFLFEYFSETQRNKGNFPGRFSGRQFSNSRSEMNVSTLELGDSALYLCASSPDPPDGQGFEKLFFGSGTQLSVL.

This clone has just a few counts. The chain couples TRBV18 to TRBJ2-2; D gene unclear. V shed 4 bases and J shed 6 bases, with 18 bases lying between them. The V gene's germline CDR1 is KGHSH and CDR2 LQKENI. This CDR3 is 16 amino acids long. CDR3 DNA: TGTGCCAGCTCACGTTCGTCGGGCGTTTTGTCCGGGGAGCTGTTTTTT. This sequence encodes CASSRSSGVLSGELFF.

This clone was seen only a few times. The rearrangement links TRBV27 to TRBJ2-1, with D hard to call. CDR3 length: 17 amino acids. Trimming cost V 7 bases and J 4 bases, with 23 bases left between them. Per germline, CDR1 MNHEY and CDR2 SMNVEV (reference sequence). This CDR3 reads CASTLTFTRSIYNEQFF. As DNA, the CDR3 is TGTGCCAGCACCCTAACCTTTACCCGATCCATTTACAATGAGCAGTTCTTC.

The gene calls are TRBV14 and TRBJ2-7; 16 nucleotides line up with TRBD2. This CDR3 has 18 residues. Germline CDR1 SGHDN, CDR2 FVKESK. J was trimmed by 6 bases and V by 4 bases; bases with no gene match: 12. Here the CDR3 DNA reads TGTGCCAGCAGCCTCTCTCCGGGACTAGCGGGAGGGGGGCCCGAGCAGTACTTC. Amino acid sequence: CASSLSPGLAGGGPEQYF.

This chain joins TRBV9 and TRBJ1-2, with 7 positions matching TRBD1. V was clipped by 0 bases and J by 5 bases; unmatched bases: 10. This CDR3 comprises 16 residues. Looked up from germline, CDR1 is SGDLS and CDR2 is YYNGEE. CDR3 sequence: CASSVAGTVNLYGYTF. The DNA of the CDR3 is TGTGCCAGCAGCGTAGCTGGGACAGTGAACCTTTATGGCTACACCTTC.

The chain is built from TRBV28 and TRBJ1-2, with D possibly matching TRBD1 (6 bases). The germline gives CDR1 MDHEN, CDR2 SYDVKM. CDR3 size: 13 residues. Trimming took 6 bases from V and 8 from J, leaving 16 bases between them. CDR3 nucleotide sequence: TGTGCCAGCAGCCCAACCACAGGGTTCGGCTACACCTTC. Its translation: CASSPTTGFGYTF.

This chain uses TRBV27 with TRBJ1-5; 7 positions agree with TRBD1. J lost 0 bases, V lost 5 bases, and 13 bases had no gene match. The CDR3 covers 18 residues. Germline values: CDR1 MNHEY, CDR2 SMNVEV (reference sequence). The CDR3 region is CASSPPLSGGHSNQPQHF. DNA of the CDR3: TGTGCCAGCAGTCCCCCGTTGTCAGGGGGTCATAGCAATCAGCCCCAGCATTTT.

The table lists this clone with a few counts. CDR3 amino acids: CASSFLRAGLFNYGYTF. The DNA for the CDR3 is TGTGCCAGCAGTTTCCTCCGAGCGGGGTTATTCAACTATGGCTACACCTTC. The chain couples TRBV27 to TRBJ1-2, with D unclear. CDR1 and CDR2 (germline): MNHEY, SMNVEV (reference sequence). Trimming pared 3 bases from V and 2 bases from J, leaving 19 bases between. This CDR3 comprises 17 residues.

The J gene is TRBJ2-5, the V gene TRBV19, with D perhaps matching TRBD2 (7 bases). The CDR3 extends over 14 amino acids. From germline, CDR1 is LNHDA and CDR2 SQIVND (reference sequence). V was cut by 3 bases and J by 5 bases, with 13 bases left in between. CDR3 sequence reads: CASSMRGGAETQYF. In DNA, the CDR3 is TGTGCCAGTAGTATGAGGGGGGGCGCGGAGACCCAGTACTTC.

This chain uses TRBV7-9 with TRBJ2-2; 10 nucleotides match TRBD1. This CDR3 contains 17 residues. Germline CDR1 reads SEHNR; CDR2 reads FQNEAQ (reference sequence). Germline trimming cut 1 base from V and 1 base from J; bases unmatched to any gene: 3. CDR3 loop: CASSLVGTGVNTGELFF. Here the CDR3 DNA reads TGTGCCAGCAGCTTAGTTGGGACAGGGGTGAACACCGGGGAGCTGTTTTTT.

The chain is built from TRBV19 and TRBJ2-3; 11 positions agree with TRBD1. The CDR3 has 14 amino acids. Germline assignment: CDR1 LNHDA and CDR2 SQIVND (reference sequence). The V and J ends lost 7 bases and 7 bases, in that order; junction bases with no gene match: 7. The CDR3 DNA reads TGTGCCAGTAACGGTGGGACAGGGGGATATACGCAGTATTTT. It yields the protein CASNGGTGGYTQYF.

The rearrangement links TRBV28 to TRBJ2-1; 14 bases line up with TRBD2. CDR1 and CDR2 from the germline V gene are MDHEN and SYDVKM. The CDR3 consists of 16 residues. V lost 1 base and J lost 13; bases outside the gene matches: 9. The CDR3 here is CASSLSGLAGARTQFF. DNA of the CDR3: TGTGCCAGCAGTTTATCGGGACTAGCGGGAGCCCGTACACAGTTCTTC.

The V gene is TRBV7-2, the J gene TRBJ1-4; D is undetermined. Trimming stripped 5 bases from V and 7 bases from J, with 11 bases between. The CDR3 sequence is 13 residues long. CDR1 is SGHTA and CDR2 is FQGNSA in the germline V gene. The CDR3, as DNA: TGTGCCAGCAGCCCCGCCGCCACTGAAAAACTGTTTTTT. Residues: CASSPAATEKLFF. The whole variable domain, filled in from reference TRBV7-2 and TRBJ1-4, reads GAGVSQSPSNKVTEKGKDVELRCDPISGHTALYWYRQSLGQGLEFLIYFQGNSAPDKSGLPSDRFSAERTGGSVSTLTIQRTQQEDSAVYLCASSPAATEKLFFGSGTQLSVL.

The chain uses TRBV19 and TRBJ1-4, with TRBD1 matching 9 bases. In germline, CDR1 is LNHDA, CDR2 SQIVND (reference sequence). The V gene end was trimmed by 10 bases and the J gene end by 0 bases; junction bases not matched to a gene: 9. The CDR3 has 16 residues. The CDR3 reads CATAGQGPSTNEKLFF. CDR3 nucleotide sequence: TGTGCCACAGCGGGACAGGGACCCTCAACTAATGAAAAACTGTTTTTT.

The gene calls are TRBV27 and TRBJ2-7, with D perhaps TRBD1 or TRBD2 (5 bases each). This CDR3 spans 15 amino acids. From germline, CDR1 is MNHEY and CDR2 SMNVEV (reference sequence). Trimming cost V 3 bases and J 0 bases, with 12 bases left between them. CDR3 in DNA: TGTGCCAGCAGTTTCGGGATAGGGGACTCCTACGAGCAGTACTTC. This sequence encodes CASSFGIGDSYEQYF.

This chain links TRBV19 with TRBJ2-7, with no clear D. Per germline, CDR1 LNHDA and CDR2 SQIVND (reference sequence). The CDR3 contains 17 residues. Trimming took 3 bases from V and 4 from J, leaving 22 bases between them. CDR3 in amino acids: CASSIVAGIGEGYEQYF. DNA for the CDR3: TGTGCCAGTAGTATCGTAGCAGGCATCGGCGAAGGATACGAGCAGTACTTC. Filled out from reference TRBV19 and TRBJ2-7, the complete variable domain reads DGGITQSPKYLFRKEGQNVTLSCEQNLNHDAMYWYRQDPGQGLRLIYYSQIVNDFQKGDIAEGYSVSREKKESFPLTVTSAQKNPTAFYLCASSIVAGIGEGYEQYFGPGTRLTVT.

The J gene is TRBJ2-3, the V gene TRBV7-8; D unresolved. The CDR3 is made up of 15 amino acids. CDR1 and CDR2 (germline): SGHVS, FQNEAQ. Trimming took off 1 base at V and 1 base at J, with 9 bases between the two ends. The CDR3 DNA reads as TGTGCCAGCAGCTTAGGTGGCAGACGCACAGATACGCAGTATTTT. Protein sequence: CASSLGGRRTDTQYF.

V is TRBV7-2 and J is TRBJ1-5; D is unresolved. CDR3 length: 14 amino acids. The ends were cut back, 1 base at V and 5 bases at J, with 9 bases in the middle. Per the germline V gene, CDR1 is SGHTA and CDR2 is FQGNSA. The CDR3 sequence is CASSLGTEYQPQHF. In DNA form, the CDR3 reads TGTGCCAGCAGCTTAGGGACGGAATATCAGCCCCAGCATTTT.